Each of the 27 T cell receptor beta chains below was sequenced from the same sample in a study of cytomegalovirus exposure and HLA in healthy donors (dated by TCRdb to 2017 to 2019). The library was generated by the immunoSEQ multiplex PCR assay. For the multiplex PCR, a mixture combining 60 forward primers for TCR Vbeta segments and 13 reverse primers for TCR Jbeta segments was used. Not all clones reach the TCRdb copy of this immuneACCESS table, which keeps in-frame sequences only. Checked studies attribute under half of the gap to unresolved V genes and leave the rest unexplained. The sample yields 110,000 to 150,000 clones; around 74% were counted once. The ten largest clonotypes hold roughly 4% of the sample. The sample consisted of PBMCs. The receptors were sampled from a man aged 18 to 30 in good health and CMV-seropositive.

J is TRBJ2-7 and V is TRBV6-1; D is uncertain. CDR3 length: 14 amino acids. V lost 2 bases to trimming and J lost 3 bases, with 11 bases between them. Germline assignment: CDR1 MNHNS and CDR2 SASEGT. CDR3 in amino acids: CASSEWRMNYEQYF. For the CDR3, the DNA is TGTGCCAGCAGTGAATGGCGGATGAACTACGAGCAGTACTTC.

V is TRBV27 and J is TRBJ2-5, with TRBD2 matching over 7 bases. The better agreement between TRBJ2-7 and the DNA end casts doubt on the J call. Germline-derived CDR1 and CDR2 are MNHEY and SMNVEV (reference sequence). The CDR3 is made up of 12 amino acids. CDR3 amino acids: CASRTSKYEQYF. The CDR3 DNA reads TGTGCCAGCAGGACTAGCAAATACGAGCAGTACTTC.

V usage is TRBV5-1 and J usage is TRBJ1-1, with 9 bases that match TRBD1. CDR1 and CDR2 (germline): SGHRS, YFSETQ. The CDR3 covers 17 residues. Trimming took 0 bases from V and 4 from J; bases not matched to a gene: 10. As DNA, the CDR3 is TGCGCCAGCAGCTTGGGGGGGACAGGGAGCGGCGCCACTGAAGCTTTCTTT. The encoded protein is CASSLGGTGSGATEAFF.

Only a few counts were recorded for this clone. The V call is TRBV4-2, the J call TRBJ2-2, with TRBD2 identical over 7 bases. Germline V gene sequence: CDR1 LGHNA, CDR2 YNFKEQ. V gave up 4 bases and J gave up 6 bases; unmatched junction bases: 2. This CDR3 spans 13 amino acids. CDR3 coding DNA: TGTGCCAGCAGCCGGGGGGGTTCCGGGGAGCTGTTTTTT. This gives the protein CASSRGGSGELFF.

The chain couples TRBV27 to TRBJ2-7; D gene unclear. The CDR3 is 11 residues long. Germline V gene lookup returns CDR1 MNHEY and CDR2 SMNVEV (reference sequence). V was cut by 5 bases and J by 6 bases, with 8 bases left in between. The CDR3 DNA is TGTGCCAGCAGTCGCGCTTCCGAGCAGTACTTC. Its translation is CASSRASEQYF.

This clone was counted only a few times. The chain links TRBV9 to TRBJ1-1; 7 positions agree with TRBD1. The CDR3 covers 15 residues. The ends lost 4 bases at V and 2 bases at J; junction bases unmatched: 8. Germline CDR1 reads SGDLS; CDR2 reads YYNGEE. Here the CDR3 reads CASSFSDRVNTEAFF. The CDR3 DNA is TGTGCCAGCAGCTTTTCCGACAGGGTAAACACTGAAGCTTTCTTT.

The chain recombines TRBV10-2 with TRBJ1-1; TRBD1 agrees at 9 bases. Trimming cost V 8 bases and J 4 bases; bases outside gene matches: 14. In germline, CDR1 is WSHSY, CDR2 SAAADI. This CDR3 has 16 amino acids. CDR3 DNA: TGCGCCAGCCTGAGCCGGGACAGGGTCTTATTCACTGAAGCTTTCTTT. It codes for CASLSRDRVLFTEAFF.

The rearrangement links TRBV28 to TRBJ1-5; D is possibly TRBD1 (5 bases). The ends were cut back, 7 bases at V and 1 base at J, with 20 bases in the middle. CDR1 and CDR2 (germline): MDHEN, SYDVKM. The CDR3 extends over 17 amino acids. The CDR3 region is CASTFTWGGGSNQPQHF. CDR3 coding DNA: TGTGCCAGCACCTTTACCTGGGGGGGTGGAAGCAATCAGCCCCAGCATTTT.

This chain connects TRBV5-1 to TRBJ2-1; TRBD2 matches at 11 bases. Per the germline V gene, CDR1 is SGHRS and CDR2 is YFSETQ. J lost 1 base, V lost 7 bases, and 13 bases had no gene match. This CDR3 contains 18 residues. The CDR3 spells CASRYSSGLAGSYNEQFF. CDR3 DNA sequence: TGCGCCAGCCGGTATAGTTCCGGACTAGCGGGTTCCTACAATGAGCAGTTCTTC.

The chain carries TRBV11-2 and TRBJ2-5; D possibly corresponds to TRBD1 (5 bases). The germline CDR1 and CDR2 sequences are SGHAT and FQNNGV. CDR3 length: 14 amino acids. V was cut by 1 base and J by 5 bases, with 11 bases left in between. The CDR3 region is CASSLVPGSETQYF. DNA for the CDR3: TGTGCCAGCAGCTTAGTTCCAGGGTCGGAGACCCAGTACTTC.

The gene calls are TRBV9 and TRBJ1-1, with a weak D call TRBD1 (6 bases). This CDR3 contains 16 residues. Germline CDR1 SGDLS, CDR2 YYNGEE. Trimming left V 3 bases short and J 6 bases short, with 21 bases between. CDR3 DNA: TGTGCCAGCAGCGGAGGAGGGGGGGGGTATCGCGCTGAAGCTTTCTTT. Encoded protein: CASSGGGGGYRAEAFF.

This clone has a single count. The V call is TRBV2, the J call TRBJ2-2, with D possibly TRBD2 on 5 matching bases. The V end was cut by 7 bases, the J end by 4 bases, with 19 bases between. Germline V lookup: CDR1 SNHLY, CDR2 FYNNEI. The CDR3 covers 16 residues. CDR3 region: CASMRTSAVGTGELFF. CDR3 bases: TGTGCCAGCATGAGGACTTCGGCCGTAGGCACCGGGGAGCTGTTTTTT.

The CDR3 reads CASSRPGTGLTEAFF. In nucleotides, the CDR3 is TGTGCCAGTAGTCGACCCGGGACAGGGCTCACTGAAGCTTTCTTT. The chain is built from TRBV19 and TRBJ1-1; TRBD1 aligns across 9 bases. Germline CDR1 reads LNHDA; CDR2 reads SQIVND (reference sequence). The CDR3 consists of 15 residues. Trimming took 5 bases from V and 4 from J; bases not matched to a gene: 8.

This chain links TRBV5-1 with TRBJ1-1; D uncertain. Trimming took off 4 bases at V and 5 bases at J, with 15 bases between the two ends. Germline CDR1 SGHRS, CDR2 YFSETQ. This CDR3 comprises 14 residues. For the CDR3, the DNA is TGCGCCAGCAGCCCGGATCCGGGAGGGACTGAAGCTTTCTTT. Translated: CASSPDPGGTEAFF.

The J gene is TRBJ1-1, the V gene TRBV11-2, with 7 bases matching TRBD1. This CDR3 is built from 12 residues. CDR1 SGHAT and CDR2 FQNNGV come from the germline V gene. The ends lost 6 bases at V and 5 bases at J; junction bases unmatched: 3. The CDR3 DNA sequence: TGTGCCAGCAGTCAGGACAGGACTGAAGCTTTCTTT. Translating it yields CASSQDRTEAFF.

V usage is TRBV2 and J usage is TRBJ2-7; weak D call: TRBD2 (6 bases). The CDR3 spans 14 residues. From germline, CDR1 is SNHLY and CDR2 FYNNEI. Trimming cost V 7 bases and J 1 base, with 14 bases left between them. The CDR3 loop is CASTYHGGSYEQYF. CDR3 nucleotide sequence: TGTGCCAGCACCTACCACGGGGGATCCTACGAGCAGTACTTC. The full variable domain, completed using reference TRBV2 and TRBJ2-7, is EPEVTQTPSHQVTQMGQEVILRCVPISNHLYFYWYRQILGQKVEFLVSFYNNEISEKSEIFDDQFSVERPDGSNFTLKIRSTKLEDSAMYFCASTYHGGSYEQYFGPGTRLTVT.

Written as DNA, the CDR3 is TGTGCCAGCAGAACAGACAGGGGGTCTGGAAACACCATATATTTT. Residues: CASRTDRGSGNTIYF. The chain has TRBV6-5 and TRBJ1-3, with 9 bases identical to TRBD1. CDR3 length equals 15 residues. Germline-derived CDR1 and CDR2 are MNHEY and SVGAGI. V trimming: 6 bases; J trimming: 1 base; junction bases outside the gene matches: 4.

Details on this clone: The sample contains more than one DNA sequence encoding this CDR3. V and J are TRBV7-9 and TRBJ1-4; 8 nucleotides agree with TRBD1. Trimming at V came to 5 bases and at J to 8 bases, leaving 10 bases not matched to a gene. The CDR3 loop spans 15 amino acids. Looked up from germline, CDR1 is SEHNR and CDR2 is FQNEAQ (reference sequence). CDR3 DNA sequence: TGTGCCAGCAGCCCGCGGACAGGGAGGGACGAAAAACTGTTTTTT. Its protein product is CASSPRTGRDEKLFF.

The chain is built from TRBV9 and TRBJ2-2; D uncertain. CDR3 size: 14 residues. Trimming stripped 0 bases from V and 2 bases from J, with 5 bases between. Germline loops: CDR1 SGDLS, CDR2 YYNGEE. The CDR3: CASSVDPNTGELFF. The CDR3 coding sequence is TGTGCCAGCAGCGTAGATCCTAACACCGGGGAGCTGTTTTTT.

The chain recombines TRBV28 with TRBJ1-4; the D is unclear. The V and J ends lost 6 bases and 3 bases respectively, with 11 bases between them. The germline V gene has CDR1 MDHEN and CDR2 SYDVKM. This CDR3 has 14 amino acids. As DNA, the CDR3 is TGTGCCAGCAGGAAGGGAGGGCCTAATGAAAAACTGTTTTTT. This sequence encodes CASRKGGPNEKLFF.

CDR3: CASSLDRASYNEQFF. The CDR3 DNA sequence: TGTGCCAGCAGCTTGGACAGGGCGTCCTACAATGAGCAGTTCTTC. The chain carries TRBV5-4 and TRBJ2-1, with TRBD1 as a possible D gene (6 bases). This CDR3 has 15 amino acids. The V end lost 0 bases, the J end lost 1 base, and 8 bases lay between the germline ends. Germline values: CDR1 SGHNT, CDR2 YYREEE (reference sequence).

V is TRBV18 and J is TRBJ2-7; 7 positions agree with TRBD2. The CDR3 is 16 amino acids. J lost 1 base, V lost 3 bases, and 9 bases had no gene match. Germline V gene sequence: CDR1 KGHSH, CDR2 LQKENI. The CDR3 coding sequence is TGTGCCAGCTCACCTAACCTGGGAGGGATTTCCTACGAGCAGTACTTC. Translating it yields CASSPNLGGISYEQYF.

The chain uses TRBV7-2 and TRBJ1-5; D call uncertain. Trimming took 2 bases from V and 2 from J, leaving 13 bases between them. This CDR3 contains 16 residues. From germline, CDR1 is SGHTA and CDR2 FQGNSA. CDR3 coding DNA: TGTGCCAGCAGCTTATTTACCGGTGCGGGCAATCAGCCCCAGCATTTT. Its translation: CASSLFTGAGNQPQHF.

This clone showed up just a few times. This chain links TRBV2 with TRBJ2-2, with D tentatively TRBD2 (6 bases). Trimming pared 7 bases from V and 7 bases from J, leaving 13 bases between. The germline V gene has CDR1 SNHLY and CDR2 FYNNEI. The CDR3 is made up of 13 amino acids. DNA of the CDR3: TGTGCCAGCACGGGGGATAGGTACGGGGAGCTGTTTTTT. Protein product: CASTGDRYGELFF.

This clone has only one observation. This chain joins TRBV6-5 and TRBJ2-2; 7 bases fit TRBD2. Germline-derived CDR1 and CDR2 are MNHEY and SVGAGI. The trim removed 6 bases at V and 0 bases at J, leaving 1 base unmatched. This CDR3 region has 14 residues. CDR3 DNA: TGTGCCAGCAGGCGGGGGACGAACACCGGGGAGCTGTTTTTT. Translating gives CASRRGTNTGELFF.

CDR3 coding DNA: TGTGCCAGCAGTTACTCGGCGACAGGGGGCGCCTATGGCTACACCTTC. The encoded protein is CASSYSATGGAYGYTF. This rearrangement joins TRBV6-5 to TRBJ1-2; 10 positions match TRBD1. The V segment lost 0 bases and the J segment 4 bases; nucleotides outside the gene matches: 5. The germline V gene has CDR1 MNHEY and CDR2 SVGAGI. The CDR3 extends over 16 amino acids.

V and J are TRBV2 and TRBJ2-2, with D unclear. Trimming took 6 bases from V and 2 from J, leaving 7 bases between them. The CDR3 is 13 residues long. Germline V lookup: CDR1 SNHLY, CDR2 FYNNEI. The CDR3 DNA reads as TGTGCCAGCAGGCTGGCAAACACCGGGGAGCTGTTTTTT. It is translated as CASRLANTGELFF.